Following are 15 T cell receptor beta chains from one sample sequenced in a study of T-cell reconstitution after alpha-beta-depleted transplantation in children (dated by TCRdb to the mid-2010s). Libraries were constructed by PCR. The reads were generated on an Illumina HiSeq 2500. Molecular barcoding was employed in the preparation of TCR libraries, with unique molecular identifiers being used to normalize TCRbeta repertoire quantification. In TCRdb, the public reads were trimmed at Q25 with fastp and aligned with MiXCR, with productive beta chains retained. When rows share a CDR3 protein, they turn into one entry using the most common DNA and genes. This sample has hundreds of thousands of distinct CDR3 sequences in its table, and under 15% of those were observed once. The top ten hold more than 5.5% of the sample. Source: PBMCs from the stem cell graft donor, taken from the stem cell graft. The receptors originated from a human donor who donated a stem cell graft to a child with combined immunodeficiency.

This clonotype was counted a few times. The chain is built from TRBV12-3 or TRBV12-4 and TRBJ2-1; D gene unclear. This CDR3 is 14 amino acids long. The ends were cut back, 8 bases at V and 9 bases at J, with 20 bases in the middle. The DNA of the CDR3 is TGTGCCAGCGGTACCCACGGTAGGGTGGGTGAGCAGTTCTTC. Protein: CASGTHGRVGEQFF.

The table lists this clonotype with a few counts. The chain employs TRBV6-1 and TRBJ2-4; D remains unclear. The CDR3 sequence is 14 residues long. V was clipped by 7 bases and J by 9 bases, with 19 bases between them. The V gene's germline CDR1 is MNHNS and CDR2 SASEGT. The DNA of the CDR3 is TGTGCCAGCAACCCCCCGCCGCCCCCGGGCATTCAGTACTTC. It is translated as CASNPPPPPGIQYF.

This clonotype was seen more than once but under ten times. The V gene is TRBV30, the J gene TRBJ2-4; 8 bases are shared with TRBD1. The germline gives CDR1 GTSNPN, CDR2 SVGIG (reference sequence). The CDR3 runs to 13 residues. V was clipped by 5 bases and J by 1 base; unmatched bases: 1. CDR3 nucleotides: TGTGCCTGGCAGGGGGCGGCCAAAAACATTCAGTACTTC. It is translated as CAWQGAAKNIQYF.

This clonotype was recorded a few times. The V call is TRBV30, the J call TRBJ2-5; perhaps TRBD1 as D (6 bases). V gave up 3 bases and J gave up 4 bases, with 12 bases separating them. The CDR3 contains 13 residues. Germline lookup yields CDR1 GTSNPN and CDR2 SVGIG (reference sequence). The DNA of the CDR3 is TGTGCCTGGAGGGGGCAGGGGAGAGAGACCCAGTACTTC. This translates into CAWRGQGRETQYF.

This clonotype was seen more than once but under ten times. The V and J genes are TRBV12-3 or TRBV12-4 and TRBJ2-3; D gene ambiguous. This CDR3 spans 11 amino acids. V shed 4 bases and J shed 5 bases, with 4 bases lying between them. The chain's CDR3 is CASSWVDTQYF. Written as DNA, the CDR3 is TGTGCCAGCAGTTGGGTAGATACGCAGTATTTT.

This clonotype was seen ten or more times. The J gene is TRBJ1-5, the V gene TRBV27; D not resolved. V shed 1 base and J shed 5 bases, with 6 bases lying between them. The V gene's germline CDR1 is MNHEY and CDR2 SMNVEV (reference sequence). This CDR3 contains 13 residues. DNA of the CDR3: TGTGCCAGCAGTTTATTTTTCTATCAGCCCCAGCATTTT. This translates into CASSLFFYQPQHF.

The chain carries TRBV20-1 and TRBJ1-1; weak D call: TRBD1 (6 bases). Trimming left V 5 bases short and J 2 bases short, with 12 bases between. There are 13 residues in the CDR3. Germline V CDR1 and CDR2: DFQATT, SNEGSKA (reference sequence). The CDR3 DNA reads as TGCAGTGCTCGCAAACAGGGAAACACTGAAGCTTTCTTT. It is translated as CSARKQGNTEAFF.

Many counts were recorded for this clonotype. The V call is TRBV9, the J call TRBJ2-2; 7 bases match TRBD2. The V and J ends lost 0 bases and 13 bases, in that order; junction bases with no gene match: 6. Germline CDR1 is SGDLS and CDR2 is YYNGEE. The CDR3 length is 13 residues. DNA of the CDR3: TGTGCCAGCAGCGTAGATGTAGCGGGCGGGCTGTTTTTT. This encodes CASSVDVAGGLFF. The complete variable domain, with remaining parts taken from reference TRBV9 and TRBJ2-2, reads DSGVTQTPKHLITATGQRVTLRCSPRSGDLSVYWYQQSLDQGLQFLIQYYNGEERAKGNILERFSAQQFPDLHSELNLSSLELGDSALYFCASSVDVAGGLFFGEGSRLTVL.

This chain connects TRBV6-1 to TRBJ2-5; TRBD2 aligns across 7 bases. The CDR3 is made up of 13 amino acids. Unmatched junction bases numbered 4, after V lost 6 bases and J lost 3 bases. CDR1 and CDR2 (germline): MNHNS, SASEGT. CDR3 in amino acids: CASSREAEETQYF. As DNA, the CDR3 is TGTGCCAGCAGCCGGGAGGCCGAAGAGACCCAGTACTTC.

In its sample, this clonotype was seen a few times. The CDR3 here is CSVGSLAGVADTQYF. In DNA, the CDR3 is TGCAGCGTTGGATCCCTAGCGGGAGTTGCAGATACGCAGTATTTT. The chain couples TRBV29-1 to TRBJ2-3; 10 positions agree with TRBD2. Germline CDR1 is SQVTM and CDR2 is ANQGSEA. The V and J ends lost 4 bases and 4 bases, in that order; junction bases with no gene match: 8. There are 15 residues in the CDR3.

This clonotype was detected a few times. This chain's CDR3 is CSARGSRTGWSKNIQYF. The CDR3 bases are TGCAGTGCTAGAGGCAGTAGGACAGGGTGGTCCAAAAACATTCAGTACTTC. V usage is TRBV20-1 and J usage is TRBJ2-4, with 8 bases fitting TRBD1. Unmatched junction bases numbered 10, after V lost 1 base and J lost 2 bases. Germline-derived CDR1 and CDR2 are DFQATT and SNEGSKA (reference sequence). The CDR3 consists of 17 residues.

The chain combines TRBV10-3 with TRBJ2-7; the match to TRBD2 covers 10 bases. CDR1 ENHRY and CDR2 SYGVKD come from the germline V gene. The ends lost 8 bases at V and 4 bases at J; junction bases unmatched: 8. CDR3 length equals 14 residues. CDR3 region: CAIAVAGGLYEQYF. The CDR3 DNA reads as TGTGCCATCGCGGTAGCGGGAGGATTGTACGAGCAGTACTTC.

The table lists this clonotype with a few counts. This CDR3 reads CASSQERDTGDWSYTF. Here the CDR3 DNA reads TGTGCCAGCAGCCAAGAAAGGGATACAGGGGATTGGAGCTACACCTTC. This chain joins TRBV3-1 and TRBJ1-2; 7 nucleotides line up with TRBD1. After removal of 0 bases from V and 9 bases from J, the junction contained 13 bases not matched to a gene. The CDR3 is 16 residues long. Germline V gives CDR1 LGHDT, CDR2 YNNKEL (reference sequence).

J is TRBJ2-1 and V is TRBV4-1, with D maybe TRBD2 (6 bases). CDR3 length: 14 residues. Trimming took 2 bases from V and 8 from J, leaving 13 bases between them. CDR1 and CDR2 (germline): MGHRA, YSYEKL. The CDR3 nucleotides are TGCGCCAGCAGCCAAACGGACGGCGGGGATGAGCAGTTCTTC. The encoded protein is CASSQTDGGDEQFF.

This CDR3 is CASSPSAQQETQYF. DNA of the CDR3: TGTGCCAGCAGCCCCAGTGCGCAACAAGAGACCCAGTACTTC. The chain links TRBV7-9 to TRBJ2-5; D uncertain. This CDR3 is 14 amino acids long. Germline V gene data show CDR1 as SEHNR and CDR2 as FQNEAQ (reference sequence). V lost 5 bases, J lost 2 bases, and 12 bases lay in between.